The next 2 T cell receptor beta chains were all read from a single sample in a study of control samples from healthy donors and cancer patients. The data were produced by immunoSEQ multiplex PCR, yet TCRdb's version contains in-frame clones alone and is incomplete. The table includes 100,000 or so clones, 83% detected once. The sequencing sample was made of blood. These receptors came from a woman aged 45-65 years in good health.

The chain has TRBV11-3 and TRBJ2-3; TRBD2 matches 14 bases. The J segment lost 3 bases and the V segment lost 5 bases, leaving 4 bases of the junction unmatched. Germline V gene data show CDR1 as SGHNT and CDR2 as YENEEA. The CDR3 has 16 residues. This CDR3 is CASSPGTSGSTDTQYF. CDR3 DNA sequence: TGTGCCAGCAGCCCCGGGACTAGCGGGAGTACAGATACGCAGTATTTT.

The chain has TRBV7-9 and TRBJ1-2; D is ambiguous. The CDR3 extends over 13 amino acids. The V gene's germline CDR1 is SEHNR and CDR2 FQNEAQ (reference sequence). With 0 bases removed from V and 6 bases from J, the gap between germline ends came to 8 bases. The CDR3 nucleotides read TGTGCCAGCAGCTTAGCCGGGAACGATGGCTACACCTTC. Its protein is CASSLAGNDGYTF.